Below are 2 T cell receptor beta chains sequenced from a single sample in a study of CD8 T cells in Susac syndrome. cDNA came from approximately 0.5 to 1 ug RNA primed by random hexamers. TCRdb itself ran the immunoSEQ multiplex PCR reads through MiXCR, one entry per CDR3 protein. In the table there are 130,000 or so distinct CDR3 sequences, roughly 80% of which are singletons. The source material was CD8+ T cells from PBMCs. These receptors originate from a human donor with multiple sclerosis.

This clonotype was counted only a few times. The V gene is TRBV6-5, the J gene TRBJ1-3; D ambiguous. This CDR3 region has 19 residues. The germline gives CDR1 MNHEY, CDR2 SVGAGI. V shed 0 bases and J shed 0 bases, with 18 bases lying between them. CDR3 in amino acids: CASSYSRDEGTFSGNTIYF. The CDR3 nucleotides read TGTGCCAGCAGTTACTCGAGGGATGAGGGCACATTCTCTGGAAACACCATATATTTT.

The chain recombines TRBV7-2 with TRBJ2-1, with D perhaps matching TRBD1 (5 bases). Trimming removed 2 bases from V and 7 bases from J, with 15 bases in between. The germline gives CDR1 SGHTA, CDR2 FQGNSA. The CDR3 is made up of 15 amino acids. CDR3 amino acids: CASSLRAGYQNEQFF. The CDR3 coding sequence is TGTGCCAGCAGCTTACGGGCAGGGTATCAAAATGAGCAGTTCTTC.